The 2 T cell receptor beta chains below were found in one sample sequenced in a study of T cell clonality in common variable immunodeficiency. Overall study findings and caveats: In common variable immunodeficiency, TCR beta chains reportedly carried fewer deletions and N-nucleotide insertions.

Sequencing was performed with immunoSEQ multiplex PCR; in TCRdb, only in-frame clones are kept and a portion is missing. The repertoire has fewer than 35,000 clones, none seen only once; the ten largest take approximately 6.5%. For these receptors, no antigen is known. The source material was peripheral blood mononuclear cells. These receptors all come from a human donor with common variable immunodeficiency.

This clone was seen a few times. The CDR3 goes on 3 residues after the read ends, and that part is filled in from the germline J gene. The V call is TRBV2, the J call TRBJ2-1, with 14 bases matching TRBD2. Germline CDR1 is SNHLY and CDR2 is FYNNEI. The CDR3 extends over 17 amino acids. Trimming removed 4 bases from V and 8 bases from J; junction bases left unmatched: 10. CDR3 sequence reads: CASSVGFGLAGGYEQFF. The covered CDR3 bases are TGTGCCAGCAGTGTTGGTTTTGGACTAGCGGGGGGTTATGAG.

This clone appeared a few times. The CDR3 is cut off 3 residues early in the read; its end comes from the germline J gene. The chain links TRBV7-3 to TRBJ1-2, with TRBD1 as a possible D gene (6 bases). Trimming removed 5 bases at V and 4 bases at J, with 17 bases between. This CDR3 contains 15 residues. Germline V gives CDR1 SGHTA, CDR2 FQGTGA. The DNA read from the CDR3 is TGTGCCAGCAGCCAGGACAGCTTGGCGGCCTATGGC. Encoded protein: CASSQDSLAAYG. The entire CDR3 sequence reads CASSQDSLAAYGYTF.